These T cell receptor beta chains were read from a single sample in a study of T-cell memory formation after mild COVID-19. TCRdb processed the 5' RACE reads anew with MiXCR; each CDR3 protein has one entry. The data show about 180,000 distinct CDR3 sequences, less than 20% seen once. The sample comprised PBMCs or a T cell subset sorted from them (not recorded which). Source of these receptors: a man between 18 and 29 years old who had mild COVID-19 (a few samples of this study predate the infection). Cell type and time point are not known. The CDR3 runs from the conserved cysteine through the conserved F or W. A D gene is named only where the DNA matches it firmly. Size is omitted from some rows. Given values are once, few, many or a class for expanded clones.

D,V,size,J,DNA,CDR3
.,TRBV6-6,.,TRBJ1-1,TGTGCCAGCGCCACGGGTCGGGGTTTCGGCACTGAAGCTTTCTTT,CASATGRGFGTEAFF
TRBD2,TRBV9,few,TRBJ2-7,TGTGCCAGCAGCGTGGGCCTAGCGGGGGCGTCAGCCTACGAGCAGTACTTC,CASSVGLAGASAYEQYF
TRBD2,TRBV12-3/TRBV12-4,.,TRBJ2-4,TGTGCCAGCAGTTACCGCGGGGGAGCCAAAAACATTCAGTACTTC,CASSYRGGAKNIQYF
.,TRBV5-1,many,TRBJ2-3,TGCGCCAGCAGCTTGGGACTCCATACGCAGTATTTT,CASSLGLHTQYF
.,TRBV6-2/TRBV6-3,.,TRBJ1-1,TGTGCCAGCTTTACAGAACAGAACACTGAAGCTTTCTTT,CASFTEQNTEAFF
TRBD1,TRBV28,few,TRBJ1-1,TGTGCCAGCACGAGTCCCGGGACAGGGCCCACTGAAGCTTTCTTT,CASTSPGTGPTEAFF
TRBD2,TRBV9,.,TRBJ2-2,TGTGCCAGCAGCGCTAGCGGGTCAACCCAGTGGGACACCGGGGAGCTGTTTTTT,CASSASGSTQWDTGELFF
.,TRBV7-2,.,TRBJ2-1,TGTGCCAGCAGCTTTAGCAGTATTGAGCAGTTCTTC,CASSFSSIEQFF
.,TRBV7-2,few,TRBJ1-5,TGTGCCAGCAGCTTCGACCCCTATCAGCCCCAGCATTTT,CASSFDPYQPQHF
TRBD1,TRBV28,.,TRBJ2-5,TGTGCCAGCAGTACTCCGGGACAGGGTGAAGAGACCCAGTACTTC,CASSTPGQGEETQYF
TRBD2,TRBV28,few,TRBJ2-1,TGTGCCAGCACTAGCGGGGGGGTCTCCTACAATGAGCAGTTCTTC,CASTSGGVSYNEQFF
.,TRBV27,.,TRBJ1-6,TGTGCCAGCGGGACTGCTGACTATAATTCACCCCTCCACTTT,CASGTADYNSPLHF
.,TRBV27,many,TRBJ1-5,TGTGCCAGCAGTAGTGTTGGAGGGCCCCTCGTTCTTCAGCCCCAGCATTTT,CASSSVGGPLVLQPQHF
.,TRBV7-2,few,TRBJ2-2,TGTGCCAGCAGCTTAAATGAGCTAGCGAACACCGGGGAGCTGTTTTTT,CASSLNELANTGELFF
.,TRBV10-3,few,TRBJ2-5,TGTGCCATCAGTGTAGGGGGTGCGTTAGAGACCCAGTACTTC,CAISVGGALETQYF
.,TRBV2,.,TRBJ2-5,TGTGCCAGCAGTGAAGGTCTAGATGGGACCCAGTACTTC,CASSEGLDGTQYF
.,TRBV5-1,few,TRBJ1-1,TGCGCCAGCAGCTTAACATCTGCTGAAGCTTTCTTT,CASSLTSAEAFF